This T cell receptor (beta chain) was sequenced in a study of beta chain features in type 1 diabetes. Study conclusions and caveats: Insertions at VDJ junctions were less frequent in type 1 diabetes patients. These patients also deleted more nucleotides at the same junctions. Type 1 diabetes patients had TCRB CDR3s that were shorter (moderately but significantly so) in all four CD4+ subsets.

With V trimmed by 4 bases and J by 7 bases, 7 bases remained unmatched. Germline-derived CDR1 and CDR2 are SGHTA and FQGNSA. This CDR3 comprises 16 residues. Staining for CD45RO/CCR7/CD25/CD127/CD95/CD27 allowed sorting of CD4+ naive, central memory, regulatory and stem cell-like memory cells. Of note for this clone: Its antigen is undetermined.

Sequencing targeted expressed TCRB transcripts, as all isolated RNA had been reverse transcribed. The protocol was immunoSEQ multiplex PCR, while the TCRdb copy is restricted to in-frame clones and leaves out a portion. The sample contains about 650,000 clones, roughly an eighth of which appear only once. The TCR comes from a man younger than 45 with type 1 diabetes. The chain couples TRBV7-2 to TRBJ2-1; 13 positions agree with TRBD2. Sequences were obtained from naive CD4+ T cells from blood. CDR3 nucleotide sequence: TGTGCCAGCAGCTCCCAACTAGCGGGGGGGTCTAATGAGCAGTTCTTC. Amino acids: CASSSQLAGGSNEQFF.